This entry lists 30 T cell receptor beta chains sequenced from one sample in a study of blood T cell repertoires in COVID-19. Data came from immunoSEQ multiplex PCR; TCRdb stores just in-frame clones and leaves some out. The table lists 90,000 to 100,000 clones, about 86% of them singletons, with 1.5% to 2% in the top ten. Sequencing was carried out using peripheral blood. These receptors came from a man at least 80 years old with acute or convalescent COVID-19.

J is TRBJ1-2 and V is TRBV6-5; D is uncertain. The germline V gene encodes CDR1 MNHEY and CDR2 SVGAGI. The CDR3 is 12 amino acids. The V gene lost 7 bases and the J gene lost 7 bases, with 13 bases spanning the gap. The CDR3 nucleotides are TGTGCCAGCACCCCCATCGGTGGTGGCTACACCTTC. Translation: CASTPIGGGYTF.

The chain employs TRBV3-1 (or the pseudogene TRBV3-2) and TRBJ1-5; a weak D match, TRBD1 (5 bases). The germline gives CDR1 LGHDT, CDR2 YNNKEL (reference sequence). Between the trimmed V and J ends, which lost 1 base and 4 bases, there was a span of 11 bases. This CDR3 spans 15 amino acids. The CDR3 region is CASSQGGRENQPQHF. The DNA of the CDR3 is TGTGCCAGCAGCCAAGGCGGCAGGGAAAATCAGCCCCAGCATTTT.

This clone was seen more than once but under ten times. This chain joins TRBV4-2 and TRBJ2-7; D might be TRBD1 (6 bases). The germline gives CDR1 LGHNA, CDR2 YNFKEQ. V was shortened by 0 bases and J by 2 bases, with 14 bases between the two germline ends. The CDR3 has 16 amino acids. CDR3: CASSQEGVGAAYEQYF. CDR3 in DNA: TGTGCCAGCAGCCAAGAGGGTGTGGGGGCGGCCTACGAGCAGTACTTC.

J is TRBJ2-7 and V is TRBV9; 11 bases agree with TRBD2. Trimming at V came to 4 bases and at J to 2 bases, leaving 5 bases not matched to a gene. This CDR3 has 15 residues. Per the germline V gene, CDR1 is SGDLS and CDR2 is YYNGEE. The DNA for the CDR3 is TGTGCCAGCAGCCCACTAGCGGGAGCCCCCTACGAGCAGTACTTC. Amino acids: CASSPLAGAPYEQYF.

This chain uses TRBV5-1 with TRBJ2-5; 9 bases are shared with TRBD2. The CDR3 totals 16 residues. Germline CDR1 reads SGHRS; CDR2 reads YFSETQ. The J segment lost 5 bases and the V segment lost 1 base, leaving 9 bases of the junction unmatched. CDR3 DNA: TGCGCCAGCAGCTTGAATAGCGGGAGTGTAAGGGAGACCCAGTACTTC. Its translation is CASSLNSGSVRETQYF.

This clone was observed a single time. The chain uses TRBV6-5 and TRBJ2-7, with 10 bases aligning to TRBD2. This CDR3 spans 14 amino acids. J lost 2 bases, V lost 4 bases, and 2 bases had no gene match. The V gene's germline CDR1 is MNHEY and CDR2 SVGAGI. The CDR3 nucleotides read TGTGCCAGCAGTTGGACTAGCGGCCCCTACGAGCAGTACTTC. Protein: CASSWTSGPYEQYF.

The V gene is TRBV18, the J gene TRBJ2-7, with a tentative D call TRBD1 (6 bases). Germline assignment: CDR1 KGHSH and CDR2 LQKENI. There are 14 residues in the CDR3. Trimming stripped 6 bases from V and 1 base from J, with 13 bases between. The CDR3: CASSSAGASYEQYF. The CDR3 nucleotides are TGTGCCAGCTCGTCAGCAGGGGCATCCTACGAGCAGTACTTC.

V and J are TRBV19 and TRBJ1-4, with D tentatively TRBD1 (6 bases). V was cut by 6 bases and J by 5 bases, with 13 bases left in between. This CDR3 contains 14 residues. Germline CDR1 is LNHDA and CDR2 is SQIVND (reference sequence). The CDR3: CASSSGTNNEKLFF. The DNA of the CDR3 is TGTGCCAGTAGCTCCGGGACAAACAATGAAAAACTGTTTTTT.

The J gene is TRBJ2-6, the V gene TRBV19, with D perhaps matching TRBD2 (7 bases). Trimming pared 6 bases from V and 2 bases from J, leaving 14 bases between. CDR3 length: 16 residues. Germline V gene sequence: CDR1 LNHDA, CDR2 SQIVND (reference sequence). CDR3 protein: CASRNREGPGANVLTF. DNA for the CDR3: TGTGCCAGTAGGAACAGGGAGGGGCCTGGGGCCAACGTCCTGACTTTC.

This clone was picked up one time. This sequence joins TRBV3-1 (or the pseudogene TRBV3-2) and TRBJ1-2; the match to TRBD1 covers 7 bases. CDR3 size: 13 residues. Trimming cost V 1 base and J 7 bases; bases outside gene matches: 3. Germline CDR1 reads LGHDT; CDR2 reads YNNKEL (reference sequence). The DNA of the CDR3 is TGTGCCAGCAGCCAAGGACAGGGTGGTGGCTACACCTTC. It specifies CASSQGQGGGYTF.

The chain's CDR3 is CASSYSGQGILEQYF. For the CDR3, the DNA is TGTGCCAGCAGTTACTCGGGACAGGGAATTCTCGAGCAGTACTTC. The V and J genes are TRBV6-5 and TRBJ2-7; 9 bases align to TRBD1. Looked up from germline, CDR1 is MNHEY and CDR2 is SVGAGI. Losses at the gene ends were 0 bases for V and 6 bases for J; bases not matched to a gene: 6. The CDR3 runs to 15 residues.

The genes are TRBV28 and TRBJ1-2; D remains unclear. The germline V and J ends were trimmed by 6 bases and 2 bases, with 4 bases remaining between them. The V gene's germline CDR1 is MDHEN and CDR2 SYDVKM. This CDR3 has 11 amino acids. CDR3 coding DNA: TGTGCCAGCAGGGGCAACTATGGCTACACCTTC. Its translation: CASRGNYGYTF.

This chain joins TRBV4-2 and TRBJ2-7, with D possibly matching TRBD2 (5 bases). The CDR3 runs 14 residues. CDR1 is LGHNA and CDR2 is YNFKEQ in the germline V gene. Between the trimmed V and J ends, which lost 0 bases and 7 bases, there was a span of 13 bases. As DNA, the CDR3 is TGTGCCAGCAGCCAAGAAGGTGGCAGAGGGGAGCAGTACTTC. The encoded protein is CASSQEGGRGEQYF.

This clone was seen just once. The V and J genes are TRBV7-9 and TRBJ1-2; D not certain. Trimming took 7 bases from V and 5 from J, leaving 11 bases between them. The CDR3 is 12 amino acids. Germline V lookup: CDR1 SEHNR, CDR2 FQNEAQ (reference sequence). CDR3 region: CASIPPGYGYTF. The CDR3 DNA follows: TGTGCCAGCATCCCCCCCGGGTATGGCTACACCTTC.

The CDR3, as DNA: TGTGCCAGTAGCGTTACAGGGTCGTCAATCTACGAGCAGTACTTC. This sequence encodes CASSVTGSSIYEQYF. V usage is TRBV19 and J usage is TRBJ2-7, with D perhaps matching TRBD1 (6 bases). V lost 6 bases and J lost 3, with 18 bases in between. The germline V gene has CDR1 LNHDA and CDR2 SQIVND (reference sequence). The CDR3 runs to 15 residues.

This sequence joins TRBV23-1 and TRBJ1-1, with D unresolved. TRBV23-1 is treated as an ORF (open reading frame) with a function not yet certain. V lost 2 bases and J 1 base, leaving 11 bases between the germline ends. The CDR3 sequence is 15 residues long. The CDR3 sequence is CASSQHYRENTEAFF. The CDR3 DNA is TGCGCCAGCAGTCAACACTACCGGGAGAACACTGAAGCTTTCTTT.

CDR3 bases: TGTGCCAGCAGTCGAAGGCTAGCGGTCGTCTCCTACGAGCAGTACTTC. Its protein product is CASSRRLAVVSYEQYF. This rearrangement joins TRBV6-2 or TRBV6-3 to TRBJ2-7, with 7 bases matching TRBD2. Losses at the gene ends were 5 bases for V and 0 bases for J; bases not matched to a gene: 10. Germline CDR1 is MNHEY and CDR2 is SVGEGT. CDR3 length equals 16 residues.

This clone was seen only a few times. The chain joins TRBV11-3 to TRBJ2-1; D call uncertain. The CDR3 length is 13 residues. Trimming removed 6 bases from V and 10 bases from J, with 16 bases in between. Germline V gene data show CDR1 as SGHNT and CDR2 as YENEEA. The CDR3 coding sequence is TGTGCCAGCAGTCAACTATTCGCCCGAGAGCAGTTCTTC. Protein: CASSQLFAREQFF.

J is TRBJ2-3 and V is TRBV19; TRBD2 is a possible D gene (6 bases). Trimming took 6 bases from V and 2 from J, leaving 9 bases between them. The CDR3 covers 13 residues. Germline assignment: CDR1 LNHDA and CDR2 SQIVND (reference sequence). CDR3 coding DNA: TGTGCCAGTAGCCAGGGACTCACAGATACGCAGTATTTT. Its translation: CASSQGLTDTQYF. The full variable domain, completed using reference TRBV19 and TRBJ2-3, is DGGITQSPKYLFRKEGQNVTLSCEQNLNHDAMYWYRQDPGQGLRLIYYSQIVNDFQKGDIAEGYSVSREKKESFPLTVTSAQKNPTAFYLCASSQGLTDTQYFGPGTRLTVL.

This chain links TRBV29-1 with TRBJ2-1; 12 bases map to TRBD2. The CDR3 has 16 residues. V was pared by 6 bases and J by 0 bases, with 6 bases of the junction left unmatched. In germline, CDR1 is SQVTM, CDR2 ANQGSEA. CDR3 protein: CSVTGLAGLSYNEQFF. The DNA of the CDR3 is TGCAGCGTAACCGGACTAGCGGGACTCTCCTACAATGAGCAGTTCTTC.

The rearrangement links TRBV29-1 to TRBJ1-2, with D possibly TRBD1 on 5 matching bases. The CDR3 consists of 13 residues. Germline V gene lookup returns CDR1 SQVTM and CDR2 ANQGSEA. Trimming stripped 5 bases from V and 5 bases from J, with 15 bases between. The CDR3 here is CSVHWRGSYGYTF. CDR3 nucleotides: TGCAGCGTTCATTGGAGGGGTTCATATGGCTACACCTTC. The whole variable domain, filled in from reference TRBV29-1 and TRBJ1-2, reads SAVISQKPSRDICQRGTSLTIQCQVDSQVTMMFWYRQQPGQSLTLIATANQGSEATYESGFVIDKFPISRPNLTFSTLTVSNMSPEDSSIYLCSVHWRGSYGYTFGSGTRLTVV.

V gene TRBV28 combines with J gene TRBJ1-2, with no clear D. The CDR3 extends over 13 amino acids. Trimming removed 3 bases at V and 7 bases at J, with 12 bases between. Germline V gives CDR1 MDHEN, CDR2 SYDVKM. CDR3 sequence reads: CASSFPGGSGYTF. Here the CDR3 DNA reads TGTGCCAGCAGTTTTCCGGGAGGGAGTGGCTACACCTTC.

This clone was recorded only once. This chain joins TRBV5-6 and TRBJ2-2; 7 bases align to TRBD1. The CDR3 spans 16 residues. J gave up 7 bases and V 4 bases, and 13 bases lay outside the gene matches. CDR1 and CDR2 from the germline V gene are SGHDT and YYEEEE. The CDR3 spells CASSALSGGWVGELFF. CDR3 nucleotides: TGTGCCAGCAGCGCCCTCTCAGGGGGTTGGGTCGGGGAGCTGTTTTTT.

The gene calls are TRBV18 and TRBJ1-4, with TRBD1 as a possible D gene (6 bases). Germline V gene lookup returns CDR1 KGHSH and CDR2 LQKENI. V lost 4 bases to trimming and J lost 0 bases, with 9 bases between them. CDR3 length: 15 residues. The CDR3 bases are TGTGCCAGCTCACGACAGGATGCAACTAATGAAAAACTGTTTTTT. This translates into CASSRQDATNEKLFF.

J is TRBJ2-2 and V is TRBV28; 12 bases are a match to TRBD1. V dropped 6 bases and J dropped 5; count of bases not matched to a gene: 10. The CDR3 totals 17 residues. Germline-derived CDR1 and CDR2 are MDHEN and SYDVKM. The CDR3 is CASRGTGGLPGTGELFF. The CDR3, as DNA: TGTGCCAGCAGAGGGACAGGGGGCCTTCCGGGAACCGGGGAGCTGTTTTTT. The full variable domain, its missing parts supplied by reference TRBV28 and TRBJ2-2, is DVKVTQSSRYLVKRTGEKVFLECVQDMDHENMFWYRQDPGLGLRLIYFSYDVKMKEKGDIPEGYSVSREKKERFSLILESASTNQTSMYLCASRGTGGLPGTGELFFGEGSRLTVL.

CDR3 region: CASSASRGRVGANVLTF. CDR3 sequence (DNA): TGTGCCAGCAGCGCTTCGAGGGGGCGCGTGGGGGCCAACGTCCTGACTTTC. The J gene is TRBJ2-6, the V gene TRBV9; 7 positions agree with TRBD1. Trimming removed 3 bases from V and 4 bases from J; junction bases left unmatched: 10. Germline V gene data show CDR1 as SGDLS and CDR2 as YYNGEE. The CDR3 sequence is 17 residues long.

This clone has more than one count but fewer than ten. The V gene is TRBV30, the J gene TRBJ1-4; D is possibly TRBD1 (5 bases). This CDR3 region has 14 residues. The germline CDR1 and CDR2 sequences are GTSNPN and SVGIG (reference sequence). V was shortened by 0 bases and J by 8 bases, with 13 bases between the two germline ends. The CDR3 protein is CAWSVLGGKEKLFF. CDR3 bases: TGTGCCTGGAGTGTACTGGGGGGAAAAGAAAAACTGTTTTTT.

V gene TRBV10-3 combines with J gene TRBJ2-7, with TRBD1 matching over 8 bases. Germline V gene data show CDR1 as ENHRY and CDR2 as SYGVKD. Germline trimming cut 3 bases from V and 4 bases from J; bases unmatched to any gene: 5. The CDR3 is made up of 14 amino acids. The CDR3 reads CAISEVTGVYEQYF. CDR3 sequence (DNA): TGTGCCATCAGTGAAGTGACAGGGGTGTACGAGCAGTACTTC.

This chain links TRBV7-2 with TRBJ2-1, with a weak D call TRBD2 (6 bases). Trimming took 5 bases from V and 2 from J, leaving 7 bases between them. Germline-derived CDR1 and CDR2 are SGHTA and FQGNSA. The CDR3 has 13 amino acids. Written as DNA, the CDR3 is TGTGCCAGCAGCCCTAGCGCCTACAATGAGCAGTTCTTC. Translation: CASSPSAYNEQFF.

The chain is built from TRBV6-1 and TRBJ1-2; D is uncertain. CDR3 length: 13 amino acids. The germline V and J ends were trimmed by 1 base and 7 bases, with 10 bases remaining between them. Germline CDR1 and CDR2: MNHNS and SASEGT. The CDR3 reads CASSEGLWSGYTF. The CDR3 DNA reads TGTGCCAGCAGTGAAGGCCTTTGGAGTGGCTACACCTTC.